The entry that follows covers one TCR beta chain sequence. Its target is unknown. This sample stems from a study of blood T cell dynamics during melanoma immunotherapy. Whole-study results and caveats: Clones driving repertoire changes may be melanoma-specific or general immune activation.

Time point indicated: pre-treatment baseline. DNA loading was fixed at roughly 0.35 ug for all bulk PBMC samples. Clones were sequenced by immunoSEQ multiplex PCR, and TCRdb holds only the in-frame ones, with some missing. The table lists about 8,500 clones, approximately 80% of them singletons, with less than 1.5% in the top ten. The CDR3 has 11 residues. CDR1 and CDR2 from the germline V gene are DFQATT and SNEGSKA (reference sequence). V lost 6 bases and J lost 6, with 11 bases in between. This chain links TRBV20-1 with TRBJ2-5; D is undetermined. This TCR came from a human donor with melanoma. This specimen consisted of blood, obtained from a patient treated with checkpoint blockade. The CDR3 coding sequence is TGCAGTGCCCTCGGTAGTCAGACCCAGTACTTC. Translation: CSALGSQTQYF.